This record looks at one T cell receptor (beta chain) sequence and its context. The antigen is undetermined. This entry comes from a study of cytomegalovirus exposure and HLA in healthy donors. Findings and limits, study-wide: A later analysis reportedly identified an Asian-associated ancestry cluster as carrying fewer N-insertions than the approximately 640-donor mean. Later analysis identified over 15,000 TCR beta sequences associated with HLA alleles, using a false discovery rate threshold of 0.05. Later analysis suggested most CMV-associated TCR beta chains were HLA-restricted. A later analysis appeared to link common viral pathogens to several of the most significant clusters.

The PCR employed 60 Vbeta primers together with 13 Jbeta primers. Here immunoSEQ multiplex PCR was the method, and the copy in TCRdb shows in-frame clones only, minus some. The sample holds roughly 120,000 clones, around three quarters seen once. This CDR3 is built from 11 residues. The germline V gene has CDR1 SGHRS and CDR2 YFSETQ. V dropped 0 bases and J dropped 12 bases, with 7 bases sitting between them. The TCR sequence derives from a man in his forties in good health and CMV-seronegative. Sequencing was carried out using PBMCs. The chain employs TRBV5-1 and TRBJ2-4; possible D gene TRBD1, 6 bases. Here the CDR3 DNA reads TGCGCCAGCAGCTTGGGGACAGATCAGTACTTC. This translates into CASSLGTDQYF.